This T cell receptor beta chain was sequenced for a study of cytomegalovirus exposure and HLA in healthy donors. General study results and limits: An Asian-associated ancestry cluster reportedly showed fewer N-insertions than the roughly 700-donor mean in a later analysis. An analysis done earlier found most TCR beta V segments productive about 87% or about 30% of the time.

To note about this clone: Its cognate antigen is unknown.

The CDR3 runs to 14 residues. Germline CDR1 SNHLY, CDR2 FYNNEI. With 7 bases removed from V and 0 bases from J, the gap between germline ends came to 12 bases. The PCR made use of 60 Vbeta and 13 Jbeta primers. Sequenced by immunoSEQ multiplex PCR; TCRdb stores in-frame clones only, minus some. The sample shows about 130,000 clones, about three quarters of them seen only once. The rearrangement joins TRBV2 to TRBJ1-1, with D possibly being TRBD1 (5 bases). This clonotype was sampled from a man aged 45 to 65 in good health and CMV-seronegative. The source material was PBMCs. The CDR3 spells CASNYRGMNTEAFF. The CDR3 bases are TGTGCCAGCAATTATCGGGGGATGAACACTGAAGCTTTCTTT. Based on the CDR3 plus reference TRBV2 and TRBJ1-1, the full variable domain is EPEVTQTPSHQVTQMGQEVILRCVPISNHLYFYWYRQILGQKVEFLVSFYNNEISEKSEIFDDQFSVERPDGSNFTLKIRSTKLEDSAMYFCASNYRGMNTEAFFGQGTRLTVV.